This T cell receptor beta chain was captured in a study of T cells after somatic rescue of genetic block. Clones were read by immunoSEQ multiplex PCR, and TCRdb kept only the in-frame ones, dropping some. The repertoire holds about 70,000 clones, with under 95% as singletons. V trimming: 3 bases; J trimming: 9 bases; junction bases outside the gene matches: 6. The CDR3 length is 16 residues. Germline V gene sequence: CDR1 SGHNT, CDR2 YYREEE (reference sequence). The source material was peripheral blood mononuclear cells (PBMCs). This sequence was found in a man between 35 and 55 years old. The gene calls are TRBV5-4 and TRBJ2-1; 16 bases are a match to TRBD2. CDR3 region: CASSSGTSGGASEQFF. DNA for the CDR3: TGTGCCAGCAGCTCGGGGACTAGCGGGGGGGCCTCTGAGCAGTTCTTC.